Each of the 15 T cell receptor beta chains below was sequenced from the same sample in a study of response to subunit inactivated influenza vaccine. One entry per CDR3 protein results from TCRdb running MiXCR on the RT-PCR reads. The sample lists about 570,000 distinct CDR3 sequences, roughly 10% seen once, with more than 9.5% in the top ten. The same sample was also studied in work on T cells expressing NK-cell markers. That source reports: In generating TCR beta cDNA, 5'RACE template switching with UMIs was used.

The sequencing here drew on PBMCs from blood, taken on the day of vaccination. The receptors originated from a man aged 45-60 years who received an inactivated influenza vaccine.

This CDR3 reads CASSLRDRVFFTDQPQHF. In DNA, the CDR3 is TGTGCCAGCAGTTTACGGGACAGGGTATTCTTCACCGATCAGCCCCAGCATTTT. This sequence joins TRBV28 and TRBJ1-5; the match to TRBD1 covers 9 bases. With V trimmed by 2 bases and J by 5 bases, 13 bases remained unmatched. This CDR3 is built from 18 residues. Germline lookup yields CDR1 MDHEN and CDR2 SYDVKM.

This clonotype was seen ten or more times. CDR3 bases: TGCAGTGCCCGACAGGACTACGAGCAGTACTTC. This gives the protein CSARQDYEQYF. The chain has TRBV20-1 and TRBJ2-7; D may be TRBD1 (6 bases). The V gene's germline CDR1 is DFQATT and CDR2 SNEGSKA (reference sequence). V lost 6 bases to trimming and J lost 3 bases, with 9 bases between them. This CDR3 comprises 11 residues.

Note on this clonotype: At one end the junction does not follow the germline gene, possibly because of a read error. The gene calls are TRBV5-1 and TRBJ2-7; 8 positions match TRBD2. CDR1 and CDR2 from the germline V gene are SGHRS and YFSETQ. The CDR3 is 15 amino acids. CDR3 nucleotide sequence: TGCTCCAGCAGCTTGGTTAGCGGGGAGAACTACGAGCAGTACTTC. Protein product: CSSSLVSGENYEQYF.

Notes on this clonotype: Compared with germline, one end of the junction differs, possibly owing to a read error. This CDR3 is CPSSLVPTIEETQYF. The DNA for the CDR3 is TGCCCCAGCAGCTTGGTACCGACAATTGAAGAGACCCAGTACTTC. The V and J genes are TRBV5-1 and TRBJ2-5; D uncertain. Per the germline V gene, CDR1 is SGHRS and CDR2 is YFSETQ. The CDR3 runs 15 residues.

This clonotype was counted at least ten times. The CDR3 nucleotides are TGTGCCAGCAGTTTAATAGGGGGAACAGATACGCAGTATTTT. Translating gives CASSLIGGTDTQYF. The V gene is TRBV27, the J gene TRBJ2-3, with D maybe TRBD1 (6 bases). The V end was cut by 2 bases, the J end by 3 bases, with 9 bases between. This CDR3 is built from 14 residues. Per germline, CDR1 MNHEY and CDR2 SMNVEV (reference sequence).

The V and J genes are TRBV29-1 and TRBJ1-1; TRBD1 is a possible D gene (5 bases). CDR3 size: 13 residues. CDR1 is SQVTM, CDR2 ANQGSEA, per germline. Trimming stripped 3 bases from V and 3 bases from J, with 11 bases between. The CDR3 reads CSVEVGPDTEAFF. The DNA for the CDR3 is TGCAGCGTTGAGGTGGGGCCGGACACTGAAGCTTTCTTT.

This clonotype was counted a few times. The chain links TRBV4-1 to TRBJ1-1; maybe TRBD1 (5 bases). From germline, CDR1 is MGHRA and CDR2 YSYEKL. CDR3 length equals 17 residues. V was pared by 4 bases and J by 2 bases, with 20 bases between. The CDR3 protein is CASSLQDSAGLNTEAFF. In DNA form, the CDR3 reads TGCGCCAGCAGCCTACAGGACTCCGCGGGGCTCAACACTGAAGCTTTCTTT.

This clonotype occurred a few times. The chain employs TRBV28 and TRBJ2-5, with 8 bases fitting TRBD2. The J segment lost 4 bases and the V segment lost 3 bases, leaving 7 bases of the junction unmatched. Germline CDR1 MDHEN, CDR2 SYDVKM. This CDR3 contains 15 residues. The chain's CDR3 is CASSFQPGGRETQYF. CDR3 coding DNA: TGTGCCAGCAGTTTTCAGCCGGGAGGGAGAGAGACCCAGTACTTC.

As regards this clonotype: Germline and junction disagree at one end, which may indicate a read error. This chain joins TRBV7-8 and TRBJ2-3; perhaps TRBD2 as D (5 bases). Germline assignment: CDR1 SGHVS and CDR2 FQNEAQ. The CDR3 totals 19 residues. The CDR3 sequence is CASSLARSPRATGTDTQYF. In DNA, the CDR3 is TGTGCCAGCAGCCTAGCAAGAAGCCCAAGGGCCACCGGCACAGATACGCAGTATTTT.

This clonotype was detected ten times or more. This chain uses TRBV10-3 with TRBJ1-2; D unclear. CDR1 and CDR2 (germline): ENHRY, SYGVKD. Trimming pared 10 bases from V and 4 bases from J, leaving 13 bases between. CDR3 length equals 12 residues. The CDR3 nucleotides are TGTGCCACAAGCCAACCGGGCTATGGCTACACCTTC. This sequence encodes CATSQPGYGYTF.

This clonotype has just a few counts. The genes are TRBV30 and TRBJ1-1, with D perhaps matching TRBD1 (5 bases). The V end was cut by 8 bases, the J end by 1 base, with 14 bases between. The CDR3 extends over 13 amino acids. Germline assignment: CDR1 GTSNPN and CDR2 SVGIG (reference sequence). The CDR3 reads CAGKRRGNTEAFF. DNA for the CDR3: TGTGCCGGAAAGAGGAGGGGGAACACTGAAGCTTTCTTT.

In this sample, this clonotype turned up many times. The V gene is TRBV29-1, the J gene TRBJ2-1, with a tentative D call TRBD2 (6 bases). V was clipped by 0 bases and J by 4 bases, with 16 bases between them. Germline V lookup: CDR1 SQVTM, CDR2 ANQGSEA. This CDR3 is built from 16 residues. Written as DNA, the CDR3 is TGCAGCGTTGAAGATCTTGGCCTAGCGAGGTACAATGAGCAGTTCTTC. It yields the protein CSVEDLGLARYNEQFF.

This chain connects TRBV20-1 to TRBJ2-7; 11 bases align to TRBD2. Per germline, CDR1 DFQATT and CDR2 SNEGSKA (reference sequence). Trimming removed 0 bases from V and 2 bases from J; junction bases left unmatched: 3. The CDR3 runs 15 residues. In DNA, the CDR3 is TGCAGTGCTAGAGACTATAGCGGGGGGGCCTACGAGCAGTACTTC. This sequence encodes CSARDYSGGAYEQYF.

This CDR3 is CSASGVGTEAFF. CDR3 DNA: TGCAGTGCCTCGGGTGTGGGGACTGAAGCTTTCTTT. V and J are TRBV20-1 and TRBJ1-1; D not certain. Germline V gene lookup returns CDR1 DFQATT and CDR2 SNEGSKA (reference sequence). This CDR3 region has 12 residues. The ends were cut back, 6 bases at V and 5 bases at J, with 13 bases in the middle.

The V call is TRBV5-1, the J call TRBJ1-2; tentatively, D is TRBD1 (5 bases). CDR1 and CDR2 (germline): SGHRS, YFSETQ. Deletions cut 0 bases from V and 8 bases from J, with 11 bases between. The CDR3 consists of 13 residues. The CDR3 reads CASSLAQGVGYTF. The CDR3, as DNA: TGCGCCAGCAGCTTGGCGCAGGGTGTGGGCTACACCTTC.